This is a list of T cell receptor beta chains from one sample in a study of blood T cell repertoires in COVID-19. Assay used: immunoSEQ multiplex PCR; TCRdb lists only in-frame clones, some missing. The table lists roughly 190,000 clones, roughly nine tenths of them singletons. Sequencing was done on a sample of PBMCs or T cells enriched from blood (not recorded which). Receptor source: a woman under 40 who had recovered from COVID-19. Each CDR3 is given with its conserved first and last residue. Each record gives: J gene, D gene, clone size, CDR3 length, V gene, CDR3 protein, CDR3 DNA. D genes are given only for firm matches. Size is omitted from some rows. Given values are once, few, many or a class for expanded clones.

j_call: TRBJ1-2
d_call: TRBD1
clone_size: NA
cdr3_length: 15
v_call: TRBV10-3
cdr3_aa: CAISESGTAFNGYTF
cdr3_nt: TGTGCCATCAGTGAGTCGGGGACAGCTTTCAATGGCTACACCTTC

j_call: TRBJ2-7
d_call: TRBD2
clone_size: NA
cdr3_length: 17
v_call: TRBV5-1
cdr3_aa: CASSLNFRAGGSYEQYF
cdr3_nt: TGCGCCAGCAGCTTGAATTTCCGGGCCGGGGGGTCCTACGAGCAGTACTTC

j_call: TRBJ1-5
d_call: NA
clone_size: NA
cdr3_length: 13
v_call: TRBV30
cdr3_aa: CAWTRQLNQPQHF
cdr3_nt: TGTGCCTGGACTCGACAGCTTAATCAGCCCCAGCATTTT

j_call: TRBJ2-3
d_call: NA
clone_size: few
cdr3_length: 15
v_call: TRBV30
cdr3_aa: CAWSVQRTSTDTQYF
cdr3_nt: TGTGCCTGGAGTGTACAGAGGACTAGCACAGATACGCAGTATTTT

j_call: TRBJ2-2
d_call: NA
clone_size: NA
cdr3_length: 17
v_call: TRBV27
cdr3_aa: CASSFRLAGTYTGELFF
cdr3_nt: TGTGCCAGCAGTTTTCGTCTCGCGGGAACGTACACCGGGGAGCTGTTTTTT

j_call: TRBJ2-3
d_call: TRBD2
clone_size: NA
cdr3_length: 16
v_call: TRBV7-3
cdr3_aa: CASSLGVAGGTDTQYF
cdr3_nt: TGTGCCAGCAGCTTAGGAGTAGCGGGGGGCACAGATACGCAGTATTTT

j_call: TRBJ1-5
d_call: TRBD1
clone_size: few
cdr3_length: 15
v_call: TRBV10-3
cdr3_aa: CAISGSGTGLQPQHF
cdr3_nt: TGTGCCATCAGTGGAAGTGGGACAGGGTTACAGCCCCAGCATTTT

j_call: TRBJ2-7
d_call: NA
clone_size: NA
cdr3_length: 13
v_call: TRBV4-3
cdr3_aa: CASSQVQGHEQYF
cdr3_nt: TGCGCCAGCAGCCAAGTCCAGGGCCACGAGCAGTACTTC

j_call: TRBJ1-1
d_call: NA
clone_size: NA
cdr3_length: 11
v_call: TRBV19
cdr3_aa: CASRVRAEAFF
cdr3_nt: TGTGCCAGTAGAGTCAGGGCTGAAGCTTTCTTT

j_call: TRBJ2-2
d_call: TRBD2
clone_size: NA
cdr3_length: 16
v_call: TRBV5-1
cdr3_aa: CASSLEIGRASGELFF
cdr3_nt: TGCGCCAGCAGCTTGGAAATCGGGAGGGCCTCCGGGGAGCTGTTTTTT

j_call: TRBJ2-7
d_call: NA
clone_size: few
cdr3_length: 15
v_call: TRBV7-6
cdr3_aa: CASSLEQGFSYEQYF
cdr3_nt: TGTGCCAGCAGCTTAGAACAGGGCTTCTCCTACGAGCAGTACTTC

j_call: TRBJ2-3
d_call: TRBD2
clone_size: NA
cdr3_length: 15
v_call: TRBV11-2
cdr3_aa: CASSSTSGSPDTQYF
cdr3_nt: TGTGCCAGCAGCTCGACTAGCGGGAGCCCAGATACGCAGTATTTT

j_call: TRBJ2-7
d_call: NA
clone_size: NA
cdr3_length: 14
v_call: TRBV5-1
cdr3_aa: CASSKEQPPYEQYF
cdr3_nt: TGCGCCAGCAGTAAGGAACAGCCGCCCTACGAGCAGTACTTC

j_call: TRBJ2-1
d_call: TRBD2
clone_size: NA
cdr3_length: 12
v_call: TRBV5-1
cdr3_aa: CASSRTSNEQFF
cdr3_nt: TGCGCCAGCAGCCGGACTAGTAATGAGCAGTTCTTC

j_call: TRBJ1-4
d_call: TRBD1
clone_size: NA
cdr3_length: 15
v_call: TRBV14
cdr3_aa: CASRERTGTNEKLFF
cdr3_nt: TGTGCCAGCAGAGAACGGACAGGGACTAATGAAAAACTGTTTTTT

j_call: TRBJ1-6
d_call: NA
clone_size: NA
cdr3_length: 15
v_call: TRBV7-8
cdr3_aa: CASSLAIQGNSPLHF
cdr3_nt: TGTGCCAGCAGCTTAGCTATCCAGGGCAATTCACCCCTCCACTTT

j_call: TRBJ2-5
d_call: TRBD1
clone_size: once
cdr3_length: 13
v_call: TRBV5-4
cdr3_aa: CASARGQQETQYF
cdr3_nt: TGTGCCAGCGCCCGGGGACAGCAAGAGACCCAGTACTTC

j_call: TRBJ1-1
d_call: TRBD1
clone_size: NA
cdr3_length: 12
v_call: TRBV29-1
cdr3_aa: CSAKTGTAEAFF
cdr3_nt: TGCAGCGCTAAAACCGGGACAGCAGAAGCTTTCTTT

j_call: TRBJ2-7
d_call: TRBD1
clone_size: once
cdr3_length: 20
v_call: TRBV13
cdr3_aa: CASSLCAFPQGTGPYYEQYF
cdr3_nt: TGTGCCAGCAGCTTATGCGCATTCCCACAGGGGACAGGACCCTACTACGAGCAGTACTTC

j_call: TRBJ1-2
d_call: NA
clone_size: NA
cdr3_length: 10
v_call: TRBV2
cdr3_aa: CASSAVGYTF
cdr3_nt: TGTGCCAGCAGTGCTGTTGGCTACACCTTC

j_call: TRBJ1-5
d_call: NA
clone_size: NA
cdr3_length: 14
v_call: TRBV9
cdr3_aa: CASSDGSLNQPQHF
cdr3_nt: TGTGCCAGCAGCGACGGGTCCTTGAATCAGCCCCAGCATTTT

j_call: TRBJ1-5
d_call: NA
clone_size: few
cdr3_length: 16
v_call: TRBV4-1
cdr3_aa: CASNVRGVRDVQPQHF
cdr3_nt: TGCGCCAGCAACGTAAGGGGTGTCCGAGACGTTCAGCCCCAGCATTTT

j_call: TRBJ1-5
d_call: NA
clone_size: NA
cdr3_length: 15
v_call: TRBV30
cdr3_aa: CAWRLGGLINQPQHF
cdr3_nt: TGTGCCTGGAGATTGGGAGGGTTAATCAATCAGCCCCAGCATTTT

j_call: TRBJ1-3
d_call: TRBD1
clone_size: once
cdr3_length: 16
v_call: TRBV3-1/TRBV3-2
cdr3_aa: CASSGTGTRSGNTIYF
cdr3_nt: TGTGCCAGCAGTGGGACAGGGACGAGGTCTGGAAACACCATATATTTT

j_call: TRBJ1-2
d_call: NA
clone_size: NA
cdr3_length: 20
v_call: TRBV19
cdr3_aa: CASSMMFLMGRGLANYGYTF
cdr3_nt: TGTGCCAGTAGTATGATGTTTTTGATGGGCAGGGGTTTGGCCAACTATGGCTACACCTTC

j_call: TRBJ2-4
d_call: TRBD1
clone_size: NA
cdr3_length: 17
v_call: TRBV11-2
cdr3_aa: CASSLARQGLAKNIQYF
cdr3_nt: TGTGCCAGCAGCTTAGCCAGACAGGGGCTAGCCAAAAACATTCAGTACTTC

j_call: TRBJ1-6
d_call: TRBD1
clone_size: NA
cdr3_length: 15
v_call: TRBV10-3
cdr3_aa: CAISGQGNGNSPLHF
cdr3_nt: TGTGCCATCAGTGGACAGGGAAACGGGAATTCACCCCTCCACTTT